The clone carrying this T cell receptor beta chain was seen a single time. Its cognate antigen is unknown. The sample originates from a study of T cell repertoires in cytomegalovirus infection. Study-wide results and caveats: Carriers of CMV and the relevant HLA type were discriminated by public TCR beta frequency. There were HLA-C-restricted CMV-specific TCR beta clonotypes dominating the ex vivo response.

TCRdb analysed the reads with MiXCR anew, one entry per CDR3 protein. The repertoire holds some 130,000 distinct CDR3 sequences, with about 24% as singletons. V dropped 3 bases and J dropped 4 bases, with 7 bases sitting between them. Looked up from germline, CDR1 is DFQATT and CDR2 is SNEGSKA (reference sequence). The CDR3 is made up of 11 amino acids. The sequencing input was PBMCs, sequenced either directly or after in vitro stimulation (not recorded which). This clonotype was sampled from a human donor in good health (CMV status not recorded). Some clones in this sample may be carry-over from other donors' samples. The chain links TRBV20-1 to TRBJ2-7; D is undetermined. This CDR3 is CSARNPYEQYF. The CDR3 region has the DNA TGCAGTGCTAGGAACCCTTACGAGCAGTACTTC.